Included here is one T cell receptor beta chain sequence, with context. The record originates from a study of control samples from healthy donors and cancer patients. The protocol was immunoSEQ multiplex PCR, while the TCRdb copy is restricted to in-frame clones and leaves out a portion. This sample has some 150,000 clones; just over 95% occur once, and the top ten carry 0.95% to 1.1%. Sequencing was performed on blood. The TCR comes from a woman in her thirties in good health.

The CDR3 DNA sequence: TGTGCCAGCAGTTTGGGGTCGGACTATGGCTACACCTTC. Protein: CASSLGSDYGYTF. The rearrangement joins TRBV6-5 to TRBJ1-2; D unclear. Trimming pared 4 bases from V and 3 bases from J, leaving 9 bases between. Germline V lookup: CDR1 MNHEY, CDR2 SVGAGI. The CDR3 has 13 residues.